This TCR beta chain was profiled in a study of blood T cells in healthy people across ages. This CDR3 comprises 16 residues. Germline loops: CDR1 MGHRA, CDR2 YSYEKL. Trimming cost V 3 bases and J 2 bases; bases outside gene matches: 8. A second PCR, run for about 7 to 11 cycles, used a sample-barcoded 5' primer plus a J-beta primer mix. TCRdb used MiXCR to reprocess the 5' RACE reads, holding one entry per CDR3 protein. The repertoire consists of approximately 900,000 distinct CDR3 sequences, with roughly 29% occurring once and the leading ten covering roughly a tenth. The same data also went into a second study, on T cells of mothers and their children.

The sequence came from a woman in her forties in good health. The chain joins TRBV4-1 to TRBJ2-7; 9 bases map to TRBD2. Material: blood. CDR3 amino acids: CASSHLSGGPAYEQYF. The CDR3 DNA is TGCGCCAGCAGCCACCTCAGCGGGGGGCCGGCCTACGAGCAGTACTTC.